Listed below are T cell receptor beta chains from one sample, sequenced in a study of control samples from healthy donors and cancer patients. This table comes from immunoSEQ multiplex PCR, and its TCRdb copy is limited to in-frame clones, with some not included. This sample has roughly 88,000 clones, with about nine tenths found just once. The sequencing input was blood. The receptor set was obtained from a man between 50 and 59 years old in good health. CDR3s leave out the opening cysteine and the closing phenylalanine or tryptophan. Each record gives: V gene, J gene, CDR3 protein.

TRBV6-2/TRBV6-3	TRBJ1-5	ASSPGLTNQPQH
TRBV7-2	TRBJ1-1	ASSSGYGGAEAF
TRBV3-1/TRBV3-2	TRBJ2-7	ASSQPGISYEQY
TRBV10-2	TRBJ1-3	ASSRGTGGFGNTIY
TRBV18	TRBJ1-5	ASSPPEGLDQPQH
TRBV6-5	TRBJ1-2	ASSYSAGGGYGYT
TRBV7-8	TRBJ1-2	ASSLVDGGIGYT
TRBV24-1	TRBJ2-7	ATSQGYEQY
TRBV18	TRBJ2-3	ASSPPSEDTQY
TRBV5-6	TRBJ1-1	ASSLLRGTEAF
TRBV3-1/TRBV3-2	TRBJ1-1	ASSQRSTEAF
TRBV3-1/TRBV3-2	TRBJ2-5	ASSQDLNLPGAYQETQY
TRBV24-1	TRBJ1-1	ATSDPTGFEAF
TRBV5-8	TRBJ1-1	ASSLSTTEAF
TRBV11-2	TRBJ2-3	ASSLGGDTQY
TRBV27	TRBJ1-5	ASSFYGQPQH
TRBV2	TRBJ1-2	ATGTLRDGYT
TRBV19	TRBJ2-1	ASSIFQSSYNEQF
TRBV29-1	TRBJ1-5	SVGGGPSNQPQH
TRBV7-2	TRBJ1-2	ASSFWGANYGYT
TRBV11-3	TRBJ2-3	ASSLEGGTDTQY
TRBV3-1/TRBV3-2	TRBJ1-1	ASSPTGLGAEAF
TRBV18	TRBJ1-5	ASSPERREQPQH
TRBV3-1/TRBV3-2	TRBJ2-7	ASSLGTGSYEQY
TRBV5-1	TRBJ1-4	ASKKQGWDNEKLF
TRBV7-2	TRBJ1-5	ASSLETGPNQPQH
TRBV11-3	TRBJ1-1	ASSPLQGESAV
TRBV4-3	TRBJ2-5	ASSQGGQGGGETQY
TRBV5-1	TRBJ2-3	ASSLVVAGGPDTQY
TRBV11-2	TRBJ1-3	ASSLKMSHIY
TRBV18	TRBJ1-3	ASSPPRRYSGNTIY
TRBV7-2	TRBJ2-7	ASSLEGLSYEQY
TRBV5-1	TRBJ2-5	ASAPTAQETQY
TRBV3-1/TRBV3-2	TRBJ2-1	ASSQKSYNEQF
TRBV4-1	TRBJ1-4	ASRHKLGSTSEKLF
TRBV29-1	TRBJ2-2	SVVPNTGELF
TRBV27	TRBJ1-2	ASSRASGGGYGYT
TRBV7-9	TRBJ2-5	ASSRTSGGAETQY
TRBV5-1	TRBJ1-1	ASSLGEGPGQGTEAF
TRBV10-2	TRBJ1-5	ASSEAQGPQH